The rows below give T cell receptor beta chains drawn from one sample of a study of shared clonotypes between healthy human individuals. Sequenced by immunoSEQ multiplex PCR; TCRdb stores in-frame clones only, minus some. The data contain over a million clones, approximately 78% of them singletons. The sequencing sample was made of memory CD4+ T cells from PBMCs. These receptors were obtained from a man younger than 35 in good health. Some clones in this sample may be carry-over from other donors' samples. CDR3s include the opening cysteine and the closing phenylalanine or tryptophan. Each record gives: J gene, D gene, V gene, clone size, CDR3 protein, CDR3 DNA. The D gene is left open where the match is weak. Clone size appears in some rows only: once, few, many, or a class for an expanded clone.

>TRBJ2-2|NA|TRBV4-1|NA
CASSQADLSPGELFF
TGCGCCAGCAGCCAAGCCGATCTGTCCCCCGGGGAGCTGTTTTTT
>TRBJ1-1|TRBD1|TRBV7-9|NA
CASSPLQGRGTEAFF
TGTGCCAGCAGCCCTTTACAGGGGCGGGGGACTGAAGCTTTCTTT
>TRBJ2-4|NA|TRBV18|many
CASSQARGQNIQYF
TGTGCCAGCTCACAGGCGAGGGGTCAGAACATTCAGTACTTC
>TRBJ1-5|TRBD1|TRBV5-1|NA
CASSAGTGEAQPQHF
TGCGCCAGCAGCGCCGGGACAGGGGAGGCCCAGCCCCAGCATTTT
>TRBJ2-2|TRBD1|TRBV11-2|NA
CASSLQGAANTGELFF
TGTGCCAGCAGCTTACAGGGGGCTGCGAACACCGGGGAGCTGTTTTTT
>TRBJ2-7|NA|TRBV28|NA
CASSFGGTEGYGGQYF
TGTGCCAGCAGTTTTGGGGGGACAGAGGGGTACGGTGGGCAGTACTTC
>TRBJ1-1|NA|TRBV29-1|NA
CSVAGGQKLNTEAFF
TGCAGCGTCGCGGGGGGGCAGAAATTGAACACTGAAGCTTTCTTT
>TRBJ1-2|NA|TRBV6-5|once
CASSYLSTDGYTF
TGTGCCAGCAGTTACCTGTCGACAGATGGCTACACCTTC
>TRBJ1-5|NA|TRBV27|few
CASSLSQGWQPQHF
TGTGCCAGCAGTTTATCGCAGGGATGGCAGCCCCAGCATTTT
>TRBJ1-2|NA|TRBV4-1|NA
CASSQASGGYGYTF
TGCGCCAGCAGCCAAGCGAGTGGAGGCTATGGCTACACCTTC
>TRBJ1-1|TRBD1|TRBV7-9|NA
CASSLQGASTEAFF
TGTGCCAGCAGCTTACAGGGGGCTAGTACTGAAGCTTTCTTT
>TRBJ1-4|NA|TRBV2|NA
CASSRRTNEKLFF
TGTGCCAGCAGTCGGAGGACTAATGAAAAACTGTTTTTT
>TRBJ2-2|NA|TRBV27|NA
CASRRQDRDTGELFF
TGTGCCAGCCGTAGACAGGATCGAGACACCGGGGAGCTGTTTTTT
>TRBJ1-4|TRBD1|TRBV5-4|once
CASSRDRVTNEKLFF
TGTGCCAGCAGCAGGGACAGGGTAACTAATGAAAAACTGTTTTTT
>TRBJ2-5|NA|TRBV2|few
CASSEAAETQYF
TGTGCCAGCAGTGAAGCGGCGGAGACCCAGTACTTC
>TRBJ2-7|TRBD1|TRBV30|NA
CAWKTGTGDYEQYF
TGTGCCTGGAAGACCGGGACAGGGGACTACGAGCAGTACTTC
>TRBJ2-5|TRBD1|TRBV5-1|NA
CASRPPTGLQETQYF
TGCGCCAGCAGACCCCCGACAGGGCTTCAGGAGACCCAGTACTTC
>TRBJ2-3|NA|TRBV7-2|few
CASSSSRSDTQYF
TGTGCCAGCAGTTCTAGCAGATCAGATACGCAGTATTTT
>TRBJ2-7|NA|TRBV7-2|NA
CASSLAGRVEQYF
TGTGCCAGCAGCTTAGCGGGCAGGGTCGAGCAGTACTTC
>TRBJ2-7|TRBD1|TRBV28|NA
CASSSAGTDLYEQYF
TGTGCCAGCAGTTCCGCCGGGACAGATCTCTACGAGCAGTACTTC
>TRBJ1-1|NA|TRBV27|NA
CASSSRGSGAEAFF
TGTGCCAGCAGTTCTCGGGGATCGGGGGCTGAAGCTTTCTTT
>TRBJ2-3|TRBD2|TRBV10-3|NA
CAISDPKRTSPQYF
TGTGCCATCAGTGATCCGAAGAGGACTAGCCCGCAGTATTTT
>TRBJ1-2|NA|TRBV18|few
CASSRDPQVGGYTF
TGTGCCAGCTCCCGGGACCCACAAGTCGGGGGCTACACCTTC
>TRBJ2-1|NA|TRBV28|NA
CASSPTGYNEQFF
TGTGCCAGCAGCCCTACCGGTTACAATGAGCAGTTCTTC
>TRBJ2-3|TRBD2|TRBV5-1|NA
CASSLLPTSGSADTQYF
TGCGCCAGCAGCTTGCTCCCGACTAGCGGGAGTGCAGATACGCAGTATTTT
>TRBJ1-1|NA|TRBV2|NA
CASRDSHTEAFF
TGTGCCAGCAGAGACAGCCACACTGAAGCTTTCTTT
>TRBJ2-5|NA|TRBV5-4|few
CASSPGIGSSETQYF
TGTGCCAGCAGCCCGGGGATCGGGAGTTCAGAGACCCAGTACTTC
>TRBJ2-5|TRBD2|TRBV29-1|NA
CSVETSGSGTQYF
TGCAGCGTTGAGACTAGCGGCAGCGGGACCCAGTACTTC
>TRBJ1-5|NA|TRBV5-1|NA
CASSLADSPNQPQHF
TGCGCCAGCAGCTTGGCCGACAGTCCCAATCAGCCCCAGCATTTT
>TRBJ2-6|NA|TRBV4-1|NA
CASSQDLGTYSGANVLTF
TGCGCCAGCAGCCAAGATTTGGGAACCTACTCTGGGGCCAACGTCCTGACTTTC
>TRBJ1-2|TRBD1|TRBV28|few
CASSFPRDRATPDYGYTF
TGTGCCAGCAGTTTTCCCCGGGACAGGGCAACACCAGACTATGGCTACACCTTC